The text below deals with one T cell receptor beta chain. Its antigen is undetermined. The protocol was immunoSEQ multiplex PCR, while the TCRdb copy is restricted to in-frame clones and leaves out a portion. The sample holds 120,000 or so clones, just over 90% seen once. The source of the sample is a study of graft-versus-host responses after intestinal transplantation. With 5 bases clipped from V and 5 bases from J, the junction kept 7 bases outside the gene matches. CDR3 length: 14 amino acids. Germline lookup yields CDR1 SQVTM and CDR2 ANQGSEA. The sample was unstimulated CD8+ T cells sorted from spleen or lymph node cells, taken before intestinal transplant. The rearrangement uses TRBV29-1 and TRBJ2-1; 9 bases fit TRBD2. The clonotype originates from a human donor who received an intestinal transplant. The CDR3 reads CSVRGAGGDNEQFF. As DNA, the CDR3 is TGCAGCGTTCGTGGTGCGGGAGGGGACAATGAGCAGTTCTTC.